These 3 T cell receptor beta chains were all obtained from the same sample, sequenced in a study of T cells in localized non-small cell lung cancer. Here immunoSEQ multiplex PCR was the method, and the copy in TCRdb shows in-frame clones only, minus some. The data show fewer than 75,000 clones, about four fifths seen once. The material was peripheral blood, obtained before any cancer treatment. The source of these receptors is a female donor of 60 years or more with stage I lung adenocarcinoma.

The chain carries TRBV6-5 and TRBJ2-1; no clear D gene. Germline CDR1 and CDR2: MNHEY and SVGAGI. There are 14 residues in the CDR3. Trimming removed 2 bases at V and 9 bases at J, with 14 bases between. CDR3 amino acids: CASSYPGGRGEQFF. Here the CDR3 DNA reads TGTGCCAGCAGTTACCCCGGCGGTCGAGGTGAGCAGTTCTTC.

A single count supports this clone. The CDR3 bases are TGCAGCGCCGGACACCTAAACTATGGCTACACCTTC. This encodes CSAGHLNYGYTF. The rearrangement joins TRBV29-1 to TRBJ1-2, with a possible D match to TRBD1 (5 bases). The CDR3 contains 12 residues. V dropped 7 bases and J dropped 2 bases, with 11 bases sitting between them. The V gene's germline CDR1 is SQVTM and CDR2 ANQGSEA.

The CDR3 DNA follows: TGTGCCAGCAGTTCCAACCGGGACAGGGGGCGGCAAGAGACCCAGTACTTC. Translated, it gives CASSSNRDRGRQETQYF. The V call is TRBV28, the J call TRBJ2-5; 12 bases are shared with TRBD1. V lost 4 bases and J lost 2; bases outside the gene matches: 8. This CDR3 has 17 amino acids. Germline V gene lookup returns CDR1 MDHEN and CDR2 SYDVKM.